This is a list of T cell receptor beta chains from one sample in a study of shared clonotypes between healthy human individuals. TCRdb's copy holds only in-frame clones and misses some; the assay was immunoSEQ multiplex PCR. The sample shows under 1,900,000 clones, approximately 98.5% of them seen only once. Sequencing was done on a sample of naive CD4+ T cells sorted from blood. The receptors come from a man between 25 and 39 years old in good health. The CDR3 runs from the conserved cysteine through the conserved F or W. Each record gives: V gene, D gene, J gene, CDR3 DNA, CDR3 protein. The D gene is left open where the match is weak.

V: TRBV18; D: .; J: TRBJ2-3; DNA: TGTGCCAGCTCACCAAGGGCCTACAACGCAGATACGCAGTATTTT; CDR3: CASSPRAYNADTQYF
V: TRBV7-8; D: .; J: TRBJ2-3; DNA: TGTGCCAGCAGCAACCACAGAGTCAGTCGCACAGATACGCAGTATTTT; CDR3: CASSNHRVSRTDTQYF
V: TRBV18; D: TRBD2; J: TRBJ2-3; DNA: TGTGCCAGCTCACCCCTGGCGGGAGGGCCGGATACGCAGTATTTT; CDR3: CASSPLAGGPDTQYF
V: TRBV5-1; D: TRBD1; J: TRBJ2-7; DNA: TGCGCCAGCAGCAAGTCGACAGGGGAAAGCTCCTACGAGCAGTACTTC; CDR3: CASSKSTGESSYEQYF
V: TRBV27; D: .; J: TRBJ2-4; DNA: TGTGCCAGCAGTTTTGGAGCGGCTTGGGCCACCCCCTTAGCCAAAAACATTCAGTACTTC; CDR3: CASSFGAAWATPLAKNIQYF
V: TRBV19; D: TRBD1; J: TRBJ2-6; DNA: TGTGCCAGTAGTATACTGGGACAGGGGACCTCTGGGGCCAACGTCCTGACTTTC; CDR3: CASSILGQGTSGANVLTF
V: TRBV7-9; D: .; J: TRBJ2-6; DNA: TGTGCCAGCAGCTTAAAGTTGGCGTTGGGGGCCAACGTCCTGACTTTC; CDR3: CASSLKLALGANVLTF
V: TRBV19; D: .; J: TRBJ2-1; DNA: TGTGCCAGTAGGACGCGCGGGGCGAATGAGCAGTTCTTC; CDR3: CASRTRGANEQFF
V: TRBV7-9; D: TRBD2; J: TRBJ2-3; DNA: TGTGCCACCAGGGGCGGGGCTAGCGGGCTAAGAGATACGCAGTATTTT; CDR3: CATRGGASGLRDTQYF
V: TRBV6-5; D: TRBD2; J: TRBJ2-7; DNA: TGTGCCAGCAGTTACTCGCCTAGCGGGAGCTACGAGCAGTACTTC; CDR3: CASSYSPSGSYEQYF
V: TRBV7-2; D: .; J: TRBJ2-7; DNA: TGTGCCAGCAGCTTACTGGGTCACGAGCAGTACTTC; CDR3: CASSLLGHEQYF
V: TRBV6-6; D: .; J: TRBJ1-2; DNA: TGTGTCTCTAGACAGTTCCATAACTATGGCTACACCTTC; CDR3: CVSRQFHNYGYTF
V: TRBV15; D: .; J: TRBJ2-5; DNA: TGTGCCACCAGCAGAGCCGGCGGACCCCAAGAGACCCAGTACTTC; CDR3: CATSRAGGPQETQYF
V: TRBV5-4; D: TRBD1; J: TRBJ2-2; DNA: TGTGCCAGCAGCACCCGGGACAGGGGCACCGGGGAGCTGTTTTTT; CDR3: CASSTRDRGTGELFF
V: TRBV29-1; D: TRBD2; J: TRBJ2-3; DNA: TGCAGCGTCAGACTAGCCCCTAGCACAGATACGCAGTATTTT; CDR3: CSVRLAPSTDTQYF
V: TRBV27; D: .; J: TRBJ2-1; DNA: TGTGCCAGCAGTCCCCTGGGGGGACAACACTACAATGAGCAGTTCTTC; CDR3: CASSPLGGQHYNEQFF
V: TRBV19; D: .; J: TRBJ1-5; DNA: TGTGCCAGTAGTCCCCAGACCGTGAATCAGCCCCAGCATTTT; CDR3: CASSPQTVNQPQHF
V: TRBV28; D: TRBD1; J: TRBJ1-5; DNA: TGTGCCAGCAGTTTTGTGAGGACAGGGACCCAGCCCCAGCATTTT; CDR3: CASSFVRTGTQPQHF
V: TRBV25-1; D: .; J: TRBJ2-1; DNA: TGTGCCAGCAGTGAAGTTGGCCGAAATCTTCAGTTCTTC; CDR3: CASSEVGRNLQFF
V: TRBV10-3; D: .; J: TRBJ2-3; DNA: TGTGCCATCAGTGAAGTGGGGGGGCATCTCTTGAGCACAGATACGCAGTATTTT; CDR3: CAISEVGGHLLSTDTQYF
V: TRBV5-1; D: .; J: TRBJ2-7; DNA: TGCGCCAGCAGCTCAACGTCCTACGAGCAGTACTTC; CDR3: CASSSTSYEQYF
V: TRBV28; D: .; J: TRBJ2-1; DNA: TGTGCCAGCAGTTTAGGGGGGATTGATAACTACAATGAGCAGTTCTTC; CDR3: CASSLGGIDNYNEQFF
V: TRBV11-2; D: .; J: TRBJ2-1; DNA: TGTGCCAGCAGCTCCCCACCGGGGACCTACAATGAGCAGTTCTTC; CDR3: CASSSPPGTYNEQFF
V: TRBV18; D: .; J: TRBJ2-7; DNA: TGTGCCAGCTCACCGTCCAGGGACGAGCAGTACTTC; CDR3: CASSPSRDEQYF
V: TRBV9; D: .; J: TRBJ2-5; DNA: TGTGCCAGCAGCCCCCAGGGTAGAGAAGAGACCCAGTACTTC; CDR3: CASSPQGREETQYF
V: TRBV6-1; D: .; J: TRBJ2-6; DNA: TGTGCCAGCAGATCCTCTGGGGCCAACGTCCTGACTTTC; CDR3: CASRSSGANVLTF
V: TRBV7-2; D: TRBD2; J: TRBJ2-3; DNA: TGTGCCAGCACCCTTAGCGGGAGAGATACGCAGTATTTT; CDR3: CASTLSGRDTQYF
V: TRBV15; D: .; J: TRBJ2-7; DNA: TGTGCCACCAGCACGCACGGGCTATCCTACGAGCAGTACTTC; CDR3: CATSTHGLSYEQYF
V: TRBV6-8; D: .; J: TRBJ1-5; DNA: TGTGCCAGCAGGGGGTCAGGGGGCAATCAGCCCCAGCATTTT; CDR3: CASRGSGGNQPQHF
V: TRBV25-1; D: .; J: TRBJ1-1; DNA: TGTGCCAGCAGTGAGAGTGTGGTGAACACTGAAGCTTTCTTT; CDR3: CASSESVVNTEAFF